These 8 T cell receptor beta chains originate from one sample sequenced in a study of blood T cell repertoires in COVID-19. Data came from immunoSEQ multiplex PCR; TCRdb stores just in-frame clones and leaves some out. The table includes roughly 55,000 clones, 70% to 85% detected once. Sequenced: peripheral blood. These receptors were collected from a human donor in a cohort sampled during active COVID-19.

The chain is built from TRBV5-1 and TRBJ2-7; maybe TRBD1 (6 bases). This CDR3 has 15 amino acids. Germline-derived CDR1 and CDR2 are SGHRS and YFSETQ. Trimming stripped 0 bases from V and 2 bases from J, with 12 bases between. In DNA, the CDR3 is TGCGCCAGCAGCTTGGCCAGGGGAAGGACCTACGAGCAGTACTTC. Translating it yields CASSLARGRTYEQYF. The whole variable domain, filled in from reference TRBV5-1 and TRBJ2-7, reads KAGVTQTPRYLIKTRGQQVTLSCSPISGHRSVSWYQQTPGQGLQFLFEYFSETQRNKGNFPGRFSGRQFSNSRSEMNVSTLELGDSALYLCASSLARGRTYEQYFGPGTRLTVT.

Remarks on this clone: The germline gene is not matched at one end of the junction; a read error may be the cause. The rearrangement joins TRBV3-1 (or the pseudogene TRBV3-2) to TRBJ1-5; 7 bases fit TRBD1. The V gene's germline CDR1 is LGHDT and CDR2 YNNKEL (reference sequence). CDR3 length: 13 residues. CDR3: CASSQGGGSAPAF. Written as DNA, the CDR3 is TGTGCCAGCAGCCAAGGAGGGGGCTCAGCCCCAGCATTT.

The V gene is TRBV5-6, the J gene TRBJ2-7, with 9 positions matching TRBD2. The CDR3 is made up of 15 amino acids. V shed 6 bases, J shed 4 bases, and the junction held 11 bases outside the gene matches. CDR1 and CDR2 from the germline V gene are SGHDT and YYEEEE. CDR3 sequence: CASTPRRGGGYEQYF. DNA of the CDR3: TGTGCCAGCACCCCTCGGCGGGGGGGAGGGTACGAGCAGTACTTC.

The chain joins TRBV28 to TRBJ2-4; TRBD2 is a possible D gene (6 bases). V lost 3 bases and J lost 9, with 15 bases in between. This CDR3 region has 14 residues. The germline CDR1 and CDR2 sequences are MDHEN and SYDVKM. CDR3 residues: CASSLPRRALIQYF. The CDR3 DNA reads TGTGCCAGCAGTTTGCCGCGGAGGGCCCTCATTCAGTACTTC.

V gene TRBV28 combines with J gene TRBJ1-3; TRBD1 matches at 9 bases. V gave up 3 bases and J gave up 8 bases; unmatched junction bases: 11. Germline CDR1 reads MDHEN; CDR2 reads SYDVKM. This CDR3 has 16 residues. The CDR3 coding sequence is TGTGCCAGCAGTTTCGGAACCGGGACAGGGTTAGACACCATATATTTT. It codes for CASSFGTGTGLDTIYF.

This chain uses TRBV6-5 with TRBJ2-7; 8 positions agree with TRBD1. In germline, CDR1 is MNHEY, CDR2 SVGAGI. The V segment lost 4 bases and the J segment 4 bases; nucleotides outside the gene matches: 9. The CDR3 totals 15 residues. The CDR3 DNA sequence: TGTGCCAGCAGTTTCGTAGGACAGGGTAATTACGAGCAGTACTTC. It encodes CASSFVGQGNYEQYF.

The chain joins TRBV11-2 to TRBJ1-5; D is undetermined. With 1 base removed from V and 4 bases from J, the gap between germline ends came to 11 bases. Germline values: CDR1 SGHAT, CDR2 FQNNGV. The length of the CDR3 is 15 residues. CDR3 in DNA: TGTGCCAGCAGCTTAGGGGCAGCTACAAATCAGCCCCAGCATTTT. Encoded protein: CASSLGAATNQPQHF.

The J gene is TRBJ1-5, the V gene TRBV5-1; TRBD1 agrees at 7 bases. J lost 3 bases, V lost 4 bases, and 4 bases had no gene match. Germline V gene data show CDR1 as SGHRS and CDR2 as YFSETQ. CDR3 length equals 14 residues. The CDR3 reads CASSPGTDNQPQHF. The CDR3, as DNA: TGCGCCAGCAGCCCCGGGACAGACAATCAGCCCCAGCATTTT.